This T cell receptor beta chain was retrieved from a study of beta chain features in type 1 diabetes. The CDR3 totals 16 residues. The V gene end was trimmed by 0 bases and the J gene end by 6 bases; junction bases not matched to a gene: 8. Germline V gene data show CDR1 as SGHDT and CDR2 as YYEEEE. Findings and limits, study-wide: Among all four CD4+ subsets, Type 1 diabetes patients had TCRB CDR3s that were moderately but significantly shorter.

The sample holds a few counts of this clone. The target antigen is unknown. Every isolated RNA sample was fully reverse transcribed, so sequencing captured expressed TCRB transcripts. The method was immunoSEQ multiplex PCR; TCRdb's version includes in-frame clones alone and lacks a portion of them. Among about 250,000 clones listed, approximately 11% were seen once. Sequencing used naive CD4+ T cells from blood. The chain uses TRBV5-6 and TRBJ1-5; 8 bases are a match to TRBD1. This clonotype was sampled from a man in his thirties or forties with type 1 diabetes. CDR3 amino acids: CASSLGPDRELQPQHF. For the CDR3, the DNA is TGTGCCAGCAGCTTGGGTCCGGACAGGGAACTTCAGCCCCAGCATTTT.